This T cell receptor beta chain was captured by sequencing in a study of CD8+CD57+ T cells in acquired aplastic anemia. Study observations and caveats: No significant patient-versus-control difference appeared in CD8+ Simpson's diversity.

It was genomic DNA that served as the template for profiling TCR beta VDJ and CDR3. TCRdb analysed the reads with MiXCR anew, one entry per CDR3 protein. The sample includes 200,000 or so distinct CDR3 sequences, under 55% of them seen just once. This clonotype turned up a few times. What it binds is not known. Germline CDR1 LGHDT, CDR2 YNNKEL (reference sequence). The V end lost 4 bases, the J end lost 1 base, and 16 bases lay between the germline ends. CDR3 size: 16 residues. The sequenced patients had an expansion of CD8+CD57+ cells seen by flow cytometry. This chain joins TRBV3-1 and TRBJ2-5; TRBD1 is a possible D gene (6 bases). Sequencing was carried out using sorted CD4+, CD8+, or CD8+CD57+ T cells (not recorded which) from PBMCs. This TCR was sampled from a human donor with aplastic anemia. The DNA of the CDR3 is TGTGCCAGCAGCCTTCAAAGGGGGAGAGGCCAAGAGACCCAGTACTTC. Translation: CASSLQRGRGQETQYF.